The source of this T cell receptor beta chain is a study of PD-1 blockade in classical Hodgkin lymphoma. Germline CDR1 and CDR2: SGHAT and FQNNGV. V trimming: 6 bases; J trimming: 2 bases; junction bases outside the gene matches: 8. The CDR3 runs to 16 residues. To note about this clone: Antigen: not known.

Indicated time point: cycle 4 day 1 (C4D1), after 6 weeks of nivolumab. The patients all showed relapse after autologous stem cell transplantation, while their brentuximab vedotin exposure varied. Complete response, partial response or progressive disease was recorded as best response. Study conclusions and caveats: Causes of the repertoire differences remain undefined, possibly disease activity or prior therapy. CD4+ TCR diversity rose significantly by C4D1, and CD8+ TCR diversity did not. Newly diagnosed patients had diversity similar to the baseline diversity of complete responders.

Using immunoSEQ multiplex PCR, the repertoire was profiled, and TCRdb retains in-frame clones only, with some absent. The sample has under 50,000 clones, 66% seen once. The clonotype was recovered from a human donor with classical Hodgkin lymphoma. The source material was peripheral blood mononuclear cells (PBMCs), sampled before the fourth cycle of nivolumab. The chain combines TRBV11-2 with TRBJ1-4, with 8 bases that match TRBD1. The CDR3 coding sequence is TGTGCCAGCAGAATTACAGGGGGAGCTACTAATGAAAAACTGTTTTTT. Protein product: CASRITGGATNEKLFF.